This T cell receptor beta chain is drawn from a study of blood T cell repertoires in COVID-19. Overall study context: Some COVID-19 samples were acute and others convalescent; all came from the United States, Italy and Spain. The analysed material was cDNA or gDNA that came from T cells, B-cell-depleted T cells, or PBMCs.

CDR1 and CDR2 from the germline V gene are SGHDT and YYEEEE. The CDR3 covers 14 residues. Trimming took 4 bases from V and 4 from J, leaving 14 bases between them. Original analysis: How many nucleated cells were present was estimated from reference gene primer amplification. Here immunoSEQ multiplex PCR was the method, and the copy in TCRdb shows in-frame clones only, minus some. Clone size and the V and J calls come from that table; the DNA yielded D and trimming. The sample holds some 120,000 clones; about 88% are singletons and the top ten take approximately 1.2%. This TCR derives from a woman older than 75 with acute or convalescent COVID-19. V gene TRBV5-6 combines with J gene TRBJ1-2; D not certain. Sample: peripheral blood. CDR3 sequence: CASSPSRRSYGYTF. The CDR3, as DNA: TGTGCCAGCAGCCCGTCTAGGCGGAGCTATGGCTACACCTTC.